This T cell receptor (beta chain) was captured by sequencing in a study of graft-versus-host responses after intestinal transplantation. Study summary: Recipients were given multivisceral, liver-intestinal, or isolated intestinal transplants. Induction using anti-thymocyte globulin, followed by tacrolimus and steroids for approximately 3 years, was given to all recipients.

This table comes from immunoSEQ multiplex PCR, and its TCRdb copy is limited to in-frame clones, with some not included. The profile shows under 80,000 clones, 92% of them singletons. This CDR3 spans 16 amino acids. Germline CDR1 is MNHNY and CDR2 is SVGAGI (reference sequence). V lost 4 bases and J lost 1; bases outside the gene matches: 9. Study outcomes and limitations: Present in recipient marrow, GvH clones included some that appeared first in ileum or blood.

In the case of this clone: The antigen remains undetermined.

The source was PBMCs, collected 98 days after intestinal transplantation. This chain uses TRBV6-6 with TRBJ1-1; the match to TRBD1 covers 7 bases. The source is a human patient who received an intestinal transplant, so some T cells may come from the graft donor. CDR3 in DNA: TGTGCCAGCAGTTCCTTCGAAAGACAGGGGAACACTGAAGCTTTCTTT. The encoded protein is CASSSFERQGNTEAFF.